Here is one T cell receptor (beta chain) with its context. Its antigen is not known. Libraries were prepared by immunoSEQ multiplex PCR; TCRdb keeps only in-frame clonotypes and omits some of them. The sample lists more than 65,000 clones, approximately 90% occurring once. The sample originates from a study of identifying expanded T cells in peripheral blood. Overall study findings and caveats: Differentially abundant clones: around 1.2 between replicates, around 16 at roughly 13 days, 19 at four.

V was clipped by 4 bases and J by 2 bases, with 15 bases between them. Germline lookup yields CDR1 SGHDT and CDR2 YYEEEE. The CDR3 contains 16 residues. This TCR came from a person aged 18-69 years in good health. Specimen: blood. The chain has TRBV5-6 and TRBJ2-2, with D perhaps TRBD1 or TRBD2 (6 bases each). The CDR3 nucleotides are TGTGCCAGCAGCCTGGGGGCGGGGAGAAACACCGGGGAGCTGTTTTTT. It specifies CASSLGAGRNTGELFF.